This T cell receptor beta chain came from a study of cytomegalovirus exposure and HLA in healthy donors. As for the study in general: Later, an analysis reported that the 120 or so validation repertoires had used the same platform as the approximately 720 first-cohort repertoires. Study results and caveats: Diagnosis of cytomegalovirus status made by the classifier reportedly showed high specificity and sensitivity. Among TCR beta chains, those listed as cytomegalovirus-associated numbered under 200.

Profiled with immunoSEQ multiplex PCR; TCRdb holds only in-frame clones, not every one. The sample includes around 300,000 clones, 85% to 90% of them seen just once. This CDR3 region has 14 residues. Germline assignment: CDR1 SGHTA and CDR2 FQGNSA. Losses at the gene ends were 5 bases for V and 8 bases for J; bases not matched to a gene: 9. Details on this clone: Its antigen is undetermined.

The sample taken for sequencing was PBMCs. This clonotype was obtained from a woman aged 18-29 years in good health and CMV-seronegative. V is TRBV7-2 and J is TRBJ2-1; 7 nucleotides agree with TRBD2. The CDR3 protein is CASSPFRTRYEQFF. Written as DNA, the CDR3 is TGTGCCAGCAGCCCCTTCCGGACTAGATATGAGCAGTTCTTC. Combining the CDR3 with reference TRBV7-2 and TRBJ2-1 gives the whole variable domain GAGVSQSPSNKVTEKGKDVELRCDPISGHTALYWYRQSLGQGLEFLIYFQGNSAPDKSGLPSDRFSAERTGGSVSTLTIQRTQQEDSAVYLCASSPFRTRYEQFFGPGTRLTVL.